A selection of T cell receptor beta chains follows, all from one sample in a study of T cell responses to AZD1222 COVID-19 vaccine. Measured with immunoSEQ multiplex PCR; TCRdb has only the in-frame clones, and not every one. Counted here are about 150,000 clones, 80% to 95% occurring once; the ten biggest clones make up around 3.1%. Source: peripheral blood, taken 28 days after the second AZD1222 dose. The receptors derive from an adult who received the AZD1222 COVID-19 vaccine. Both conserved end residues are part of each CDR3. A D gene is named only where the DNA matches it firmly. A clone size is listed for some rows: how often the clone was seen (once, few, many), or a class if it is expanded.

v_call	clone_size	d_call	j_call	cdr3_aa	cdr3_nt
TRBV19	once	.	TRBJ1-5	CASRGVSLRDQPQHF	TGTGCCTCCCGGGGGGTCTCTCTCCGGGATCAGCCCCAGCATTTT
TRBV7-2	.	.	TRBJ1-1	CASSLADTQMNTEAFF	TGTGCCAGCAGCTTAGCCGACACGCAAATGAACACTGAAGCTTTCTTT
TRBV27	.	.	TRBJ2-1	CASSLSVYNEQFF	TGTGCCAGCAGTTTATCGGTGTACAATGAGCAGTTCTTC
TRBV12-3/TRBV12-4	once	.	TRBJ1-1	CASNGTPGGEAFF	TGTGCCAGCAACGGGACGCCGGGGGGTGAAGCTTTCTTT
TRBV7-2	once	.	TRBJ1-2	CASSLLGTYGYTF	TGTGCCAGCAGCTTACTAGGGACCTATGGCTACACCTTC
TRBV15	.	.	TRBJ1-2	CATSRDPVVASHGYTF	TGTGCCACCAGCAGAGACCCGGTGGTGGCGTCCCATGGCTACACCTTC
TRBV27	.	TRBD1	TRBJ1-2	CASSLSPTGGYYGYTF	TGTGCCAGCAGTTTATCGCCGACAGGGGGATACTATGGCTACACCTTC
TRBV5-1	.	TRBD2	TRBJ2-3	CASSSGLAGGTFITDTQYF	TGCGCCAGCAGCTCGGGACTAGCGGGAGGAACATTTATTACAGATACGCAGTATTTT
TRBV27	medium-sized	TRBD2	TRBJ2-1	CASSSLPSGENNEQFF	TGTGCCAGCAGTTCCCTCCCCAGCGGGGAAAACAATGAGCAGTTCTTC
TRBV4-2	.	TRBD2	TRBJ2-1	CASSQPGLAGAVNNEQFF	TGTGCCAGCAGCCAACCCGGACTAGCGGGAGCGGTAAACAATGAGCAGTTCTTC
TRBV6-5	.	.	TRBJ1-6	CASSYSQGIESPLHF	TGTGCCAGCAGTTACTCCCAGGGTATTGAATCACCCCTCCACTTT
TRBV6-1	.	.	TRBJ1-5	CASSERPNQAQPQHF	TGTGCCAGCAGTGAACGACCGAATCAAGCCCAGCCCCAGCATTTT
TRBV30	.	.	TRBJ2-1	CAWSAIGIRYNEQFF	TGTGCCTGGAGTGCTATCGGGATCAGGTACAATGAGCAGTTCTTC
TRBV6-5	.	.	TRBJ2-1	CASRSSQGEQFF	TGTGCCAGCAGGTCATCACAGGGAGAGCAGTTCTTC
TRBV3-1/TRBV3-2	.	TRBD1	TRBJ1-2	CASSAQGVDYGYTF	TGTGCCAGCAGCGCACAGGGGGTTGACTATGGCTACACCTTC
TRBV9	.	.	TRBJ2-6	CASTYRDGANVLTF	TGTGCCAGCACCTACAGGGATGGGGCCAACGTCCTGACTTTC
TRBV4-1	.	.	TRBJ2-1	CASSQVRGENLNNEQFF	TGCGCCAGCAGCCAAGTTAGGGGGGAGAACCTTAACAATGAGCAGTTCTTC
TRBV20-1	.	.	TRBJ2-5	CSASTSTKETQYF	TGCAGTGCTAGTACCAGCACCAAAGAGACCCAGTACTTC
TRBV2	.	.	TRBJ2-1	CASSERRPEQFF	TGTGCCAGCAGTGAGCGCCGGCCGGAGCAGTTCTTC
TRBV7-8	once	.	TRBJ2-1	CASRSTSSSYNEQFF	TGTGCCAGCCGCTCGACCTCCTCTTCCTACAATGAGCAGTTCTTC
TRBV3-1/TRBV3-2	.	TRBD2	TRBJ2-2	CASSQLLAGGNTGELFF	TGTGCCAGCAGCCAACTACTAGCGGGAGGGAACACCGGGGAGCTGTTTTTT
TRBV15	once	TRBD2	TRBJ2-1	CATSTRTSGINEQFF	TGTGCCACCAGCACCAGGACTAGCGGGATAAATGAGCAGTTCTTC
TRBV5-1	.	.	TRBJ2-7	CASSLYEGTHEQYF	TGCGCCAGCAGCTTGTACGAGGGAACCCACGAGCAGTACTTC
TRBV2	.	.	TRBJ2-1	CASSEDWVKYNEQFF	TGTGCCAGCAGTGAGGACTGGGTGAAGTACAATGAGCAGTTCTTC
TRBV11-2	.	.	TRBJ2-1	CASSSPRRRGDNEQFF	TGTGCCAGCAGCTCGCCGCGGCGGAGGGGAGACAATGAGCAGTTCTTC
TRBV27	.	.	TRBJ1-1	CASRVGNTEAFF	TGTGCCAGCAGGGTTGGGAACACTGAAGCTTTCTTT
TRBV19	once	.	TRBJ1-4	CASSIETGATNEKLFF	TGTGCCAGTAGTATTGAGACAGGCGCAACTAATGAAAAACTGTTTTTT
TRBV7-8	.	.	TRBJ2-2	CASSLELVETDTGELFF	TGTGCCAGCAGCTTAGAGTTGGTGGAGACAGACACCGGGGAGCTGTTTTTT
TRBV10-1	.	.	TRBJ1-5	CASSTGSNQPQHF	TGCGCCAGCAGTACAGGGAGCAATCAGCCCCAGCATTTT
TRBV10-1	.	TRBD2	TRBJ2-4	CASSEFTAGRNIQYF	TGCGCCAGCAGTGAGTTTACAGCGGGAAGAAACATTCAGTACTTC
TRBV6-1	.	.	TRBJ1-3	CASSEDGSSGNTIYF	TGTGCCAGCAGTGAGGACGGCAGCTCTGGAAACACCATATATTTT
TRBV29-1	.	.	TRBJ1-4	CSVIGRANEKLFF	TGCAGCGTTATTGGGAGGGCTAATGAAAAACTGTTTTTT
TRBV7-9	.	TRBD2	TRBJ2-1	CASSRTSGGYRDEQFF	TGTGCCAGCAGCAGGACTAGCGGGGGGTATAGGGATGAGCAGTTCTTC
TRBV12-5	.	TRBD1	TRBJ1-6	CASGRGTVYNSPLHF	TGTGCTAGTGGGCGGGGGACAGTATATAATTCACCCCTCCACTTT
TRBV4-2	.	.	TRBJ1-1	CASTFSGEAEAFF	TGTGCCAGCACGTTTTCGGGGGAGGCTGAAGCTTTCTTT
TRBV9	.	.	TRBJ2-5	CASSGAQQETQYF	TGTGCCAGCAGCGGTGCACAGCAAGAGACCCAGTACTTC
TRBV5-4	.	TRBD1	TRBJ2-7	CASSLGTDYEQYF	TGTGCCAGCAGCTTAGGGACAGATTACGAGCAGTACTTC
TRBV5-8	once	TRBD2	TRBJ2-3	CASSLLAGHTDTQYF	TGTGCCAGCAGCCTCCTAGCGGGGCACACAGATACGCAGTATTTT
TRBV29-1	.	.	TRBJ2-7	CSVERATGSYEQYF	TGCAGCGTTGAGAGGGCTACAGGCTCCTACGAGCAGTACTTC
TRBV5-1	few	.	TRBJ1-2	CASSTGLEVYGYTF	TGCGCCAGCAGTACGGGACTGGAAGTCTATGGCTACACCTTC
TRBV12-5	.	TRBD1	TRBJ1-1	CASGPGQGSTEAFF	TGTGCTAGTGGGCCTGGACAGGGGAGCACTGAAGCTTTCTTT
TRBV19	.	.	TRBJ2-6	CASSPETGPGGANVLTF	TGTGCCAGTAGTCCGGAGACAGGCCCGGGAGGGGCCAACGTCCTGACTTTC
TRBV10-3	.	TRBD2	TRBJ2-3	CAITTTSGSTDTQYF	TGTGCCATCACTACGACTAGCGGGAGCACAGATACGCAGTATTTT
TRBV19	many	TRBD2	TRBJ2-1	CASKMVAGRDEQFF	TGTGCCAGTAAGATGGTAGCGGGTCGGGATGAGCAGTTCTTC
TRBV3-1/TRBV3-2	.	TRBD1	TRBJ2-3	CASSPRTGGADTQYF	TGTGCCAGCAGCCCAAGGACAGGGGGAGCAGATACGCAGTATTTT
TRBV7-9	.	.	TRBJ1-6	CASTHWGAESPLHF	TGTGCCAGCACCCATTGGGGGGCAGAGTCACCCCTCCACTTT
TRBV27	once	.	TRBJ2-7	CASSFSQGSRSYEQYF	TGTGCCAGCAGTTTCTCACAGGGTAGCAGGTCCTACGAGCAGTACTTC
TRBV10-3	.	.	TRBJ1-2	CAISAHPADGYGYTF	TGTGCCATCAGTGCTCATCCCGCAGACGGCTATGGCTACACCTTC
TRBV10-2	once	.	TRBJ1-6	CASTSDGSSYNSPLHF	TGCGCCAGCACCTCGGACGGGAGCTCCTATAATTCACCCCTCCACTTT